This T cell receptor beta chain was observed in a study of shared clonotypes between healthy human individuals. Healthy and HIV-negative, the adult donors had no recent acute infections or vaccinations. Sequenced by immunoSEQ multiplex PCR; TCRdb stores in-frame clones only, minus some. The sample carries around 2.5 million clones, roughly 93% recorded once. This CDR3 comprises 14 residues. CDR1 SGHRS and CDR2 YFSETQ come from the germline V gene. Germline trimming cut 4 bases from V and 3 bases from J; bases unmatched to any gene: 3. The rearrangement joins TRBV5-1 to TRBJ1-3; TRBD1 agrees at 8 bases. The sample was naive CD4+ T cells from PBMCs. Noted subset: CD45RA+ positively selected. The clonotype was recovered from a man aged 18 to 29 in good health. Some clones in this sample may be carry-over from other donors' samples. The CDR3 nucleotides read TGCGCCAGCAGCGAACAGGGGGGTGGAAACACCATATATTTT. Encoded protein: CASSEQGGGNTIYF. The full variable domain, completed using reference TRBV5-1 and TRBJ1-3, is KAGVTQTPRYLIKTRGQQVTLSCSPISGHRSVSWYQQTPGQGLQFLFEYFSETQRNKGNFPGRFSGRQFSNSRSEMNVSTLELGDSALYLCASSEQGGGNTIYFGEGSWLTVV.